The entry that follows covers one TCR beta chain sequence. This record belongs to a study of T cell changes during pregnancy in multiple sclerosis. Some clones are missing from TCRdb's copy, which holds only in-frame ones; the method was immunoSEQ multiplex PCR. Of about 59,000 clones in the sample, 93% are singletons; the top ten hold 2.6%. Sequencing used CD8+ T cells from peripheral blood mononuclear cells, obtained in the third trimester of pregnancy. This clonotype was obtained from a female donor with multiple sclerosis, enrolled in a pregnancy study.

The CDR3 DNA is TGCGCCAGCAGCCAAGTTATGGTAGCGGAGCCCTTAGGAGGTGAGCAGTACTTC. This translates into CASSQVMVAEPLGGEQYF. The chain joins TRBV4-3 to TRBJ2-7, with a weak D call TRBD2 (6 bases). CDR3 length: 18 amino acids. The germline CDR1 and CDR2 sequences are LGHNA and YSLEER. Trimming shortened V by 1 base and J by 7 bases, and 26 bases separated the two germline ends.